This T cell receptor beta chain comes out of a study of blood T cell repertoires in COVID-19. The CDR3 has 15 amino acids. Germline V gene lookup returns CDR1 LNHDA and CDR2 SQIVND (reference sequence). Between the trimmed V and J ends, which lost 2 bases and 2 bases, there was a span of 10 bases. Per the original data handling: Amplification of reference gene primers provided the estimated nucleated cell counts. The assay was immunoSEQ multiplex PCR, and TCRdb's table has in-frame clones only and misses some. V and J calls and clone size are copied from that table; D and trimming were computed from the DNA. The data show about 220,000 clones, roughly 89% seen once.

Sequences were obtained from PBMCs or T cells enriched from blood (not recorded which). This TCR was sampled from a woman between 40 and 55 years old with acute COVID-19. The J gene is TRBJ1-5, the V gene TRBV19; no clear D. The CDR3 loop reads CASSILEGGNQPQHF. CDR3 DNA sequence: TGTGCCAGTAGTATACTTGAAGGAGGCAATCAGCCCCAGCATTTT.